A selection of T cell receptor beta chains follows, all from one sample in a study of shared clonotypes between healthy human individuals. Clones were read by immunoSEQ multiplex PCR, and TCRdb kept only the in-frame ones, dropping some. The sample contains 490,000 or so clones, 70% to 80% of which appear only once. Sequences were obtained from PBMCs. The receptors shown here come from a middle-aged woman in good health. Some clones in this sample may be carry-over from other donors' samples. Each CDR3 is given with its conserved first and last residue. Clone size is given for some rows only: seen once, a few or many times, or a class if the clone is expanded.

>TRBJ1-1|many|TRBV18
CASSPGQGEAFF
>TRBJ1-2|few|TRBV28
CASSVDIGYTF
>TRBJ1-5|many|TRBV19
CASSPTGTLSNQPQHF
>TRBJ2-5|.|TRBV18
CASSPSTGGGETQYF
>TRBJ2-3|.|TRBV28
CASSLSPRGGWADTQYF
>TRBJ2-5|once|TRBV30
CAWSVVTKQETQYF
>TRBJ2-4|.|TRBV7-9
CASSLVLIGGSSDIQYF
>TRBJ2-3|.|TRBV9
CASSVADTQYF
>TRBJ1-2|.|TRBV19
CASRTTGTGVTDYDYTF
>TRBJ1-2|.|TRBV28
CASSPPGQGLYTF
>TRBJ1-2|.|TRBV7-6
CASSLGLRAISGAMRGYTF
>TRBJ1-5|.|TRBV14
CASSQVARQGVNQPQHF
>TRBJ2-7|.|TRBV5-4
CASSSGLAGLSYEQYF
>TRBJ2-3|.|TRBV25-1
CASSEIFGGFGFDTQYF
>TRBJ2-1|many|TRBV5-1
CASSPRTGGTNEQFF
>TRBJ2-3|.|TRBV11-3
CASSLEGGGRLPVGTDTQYF
>TRBJ2-2|.|TRBV2
CASSEQGGLYTGELFF
>TRBJ2-7|.|TRBV19
CASSVSSRGAYEQYF
>TRBJ2-4|few|TRBV9
CASSEGSSKNIQYF
>TRBJ2-7|.|TRBV7-9
CASSRQGYEQYF
>TRBJ1-2|.|TRBV6-1
CASRRGQGKSGYTF
>TRBJ2-7|.|TRBV29-1
CSVYSRLSYEQYF
>TRBJ2-1|.|TRBV11-2
CASSLETSGSLFF
>TRBJ2-2|.|TRBV5-4
CASSFQGRAGELFF
>TRBJ1-2|.|TRBV4-2
CASSQEAQANYGYTF
>TRBJ2-1|.|TRBV5-1
CASSLAGGEQFF
>TRBJ2-5|.|TRBV7-9
CASSLVEGQETQYF
>TRBJ2-3|.|TRBV29-1
CSVEVRASTDTQYF
>TRBJ2-1|.|TRBV18
CASSPKTPGTGSYNEQFF
>TRBJ2-1|once|TRBV10-1
CASSESSSYNEQFF
>TRBJ2-1|.|TRBV6-1
CASREGAVNEQFF
>TRBJ2-2|many|TRBV6-4
CASSAGVNTGELFF
>TRBJ2-7|.|TRBV6-5
CASSRDRGLSEQYF
>TRBJ2-5|.|TRBV18
CASSPQRVQETQYF
>TRBJ2-2|.|TRBV10-2
CASNKNTGELFF
>TRBJ2-7|.|TRBV4-1
CASSQVRTVSYEQYF
>TRBJ2-7|.|TRBV5-1
CASSSDPGPAYEQYF
>TRBJ2-2|once|TRBV5-1
CASRSASDNTGELFF
>TRBJ2-3|.|TRBV15
CATRFGSDTQYF
>TRBJ2-2|few|TRBV10-2
CASSAGRPHGELFF
>TRBJ1-2|.|TRBV28
CASGIVGYTF
>TRBJ2-1|.|TRBV2
CASSEGSGTYNEQFF
>TRBJ1-5|few|TRBV19
CASSIDLWDRQPQHF
>TRBJ2-3|few|TRBV5-1
CASSLSGGGADTQYF
>TRBJ2-3|once|TRBV7-2
CASSLGQREGDTQYF